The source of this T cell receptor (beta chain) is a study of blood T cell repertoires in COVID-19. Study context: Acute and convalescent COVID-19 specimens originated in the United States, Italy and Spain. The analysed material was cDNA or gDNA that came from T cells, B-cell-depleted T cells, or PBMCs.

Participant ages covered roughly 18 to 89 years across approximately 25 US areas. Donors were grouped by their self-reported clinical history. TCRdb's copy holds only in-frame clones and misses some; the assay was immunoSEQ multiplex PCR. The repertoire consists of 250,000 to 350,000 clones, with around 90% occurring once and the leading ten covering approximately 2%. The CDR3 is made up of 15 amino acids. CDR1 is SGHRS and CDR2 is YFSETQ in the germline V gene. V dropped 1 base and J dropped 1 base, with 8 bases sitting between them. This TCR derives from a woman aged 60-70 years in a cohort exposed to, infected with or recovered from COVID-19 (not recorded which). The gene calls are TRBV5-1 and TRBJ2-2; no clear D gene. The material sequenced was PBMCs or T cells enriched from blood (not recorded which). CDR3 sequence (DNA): TGCGCCAGCAGCTTGAGAGCTTTGAACACCGGGGAGCTGTTTTTT. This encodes CASSLRALNTGELFF. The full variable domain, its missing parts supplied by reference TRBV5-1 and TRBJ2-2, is KAGVTQTPRYLIKTRGQQVTLSCSPISGHRSVSWYQQTPGQGLQFLFEYFSETQRNKGNFPGRFSGRQFSNSRSEMNVSTLELGDSALYLCASSLRALNTGELFFGEGSRLTVL.